The rows below give T cell receptor beta chains drawn from one sample of a study of PD-1 blockade in classical Hodgkin lymphoma. TCRdb keeps only in-frame clones here, not all; method: immunoSEQ multiplex PCR. The data hold roughly 19,000 clones, with around 80% observed a single time. Sample: peripheral blood mononuclear cells (PBMCs), taken at baseline. The receptors shown here come from a human donor with classical Hodgkin lymphoma. CDR3s include the opening cysteine and the closing phenylalanine or tryptophan. D genes are given only for firm matches. Size is omitted from some rows. Given values are once, few, many or a class for expanded clones.

d_gene	v_gene	abundance	j_gene	CDR3aa	CDR3nt
TRBD1	TRBV18	NA	TRBJ1-5	CASSQGQPYSNQPQHF	TGTGCCAGCTCACAGGGACAGCCGTATAGCAATCAGCCCCAGCATTTT
TRBD1	TRBV28	NA	TRBJ1-2	CASSPAERTGGFRF	TGTGCCAGCAGCCCGGCTGAGAGGACAGGGGGGTTCCGCTTC
NA	TRBV9	NA	TRBJ2-5	CASSVDGGRETQYF	TGTGCCAGCAGCGTAGATGGGGGGCGAGAGACCCAGTACTTC
NA	TRBV5-1	NA	TRBJ1-4	CASSDGGDEKLFF	TGCGCCAGCAGCGACGGCGGAGATGAAAAACTGTTTTTT
NA	TRBV5-1	NA	TRBJ1-2	CASSPSGSGRVYGYTF	TGCGCCAGCAGCCCATCGGGGAGTGGCAGGGTCTATGGCTACACCTTC
NA	TRBV2	NA	TRBJ2-1	CASSDGGGPYNEQFF	TGTGCCAGCAGTGATGGAGGCGGACCCTACAATGAGCAGTTCTTC
TRBD1	TRBV11-3	NA	TRBJ1-2	CASSSLAGTGVYGYTF	TGTGCCAGCAGCTCCCTGGCCGGGACAGGGGTCTATGGCTACACCTTC
TRBD1	TRBV29-1	NA	TRBJ1-1	CSVEDRRTGNTEAFF	TGCAGCGTTGAAGATCGAAGGACAGGGAACACTGAAGCTTTCTTT
NA	TRBV6-5	once	TRBJ2-7	CASSYESHYEQYF	TGTGCCAGCAGTTACGAGAGTCACTACGAGCAGTACTTC
TRBD1	TRBV5-8	once	TRBJ2-7	CASSFRDRSYEQYF	TGTGCCAGCAGCTTCCGGGACAGGAGCTACGAGCAGTACTTC
NA	TRBV10-1	NA	TRBJ2-1	CATGQHNEQFF	TGCGCCACAGGACAGCACAATGAGCAGTTCTTC
NA	TRBV28	NA	TRBJ1-5	CASSFDSQPQHF	TGTGCCAGCAGTTTCGACAGTCAGCCCCAGCATTTT
NA	TRBV19	few	TRBJ2-7	CASSISSMAREQYF	TGTGCCAGTAGTATTTCGAGTATGGCTCGCGAGCAGTACTTC
NA	TRBV7-9	once	TRBJ2-2	CASSLYSGLGTGELFF	TGTGCCAGCAGCTTATATTCGGGCCTGGGCACCGGGGAGCTGTTTTTT
NA	TRBV4-1	NA	TRBJ2-7	CASSMDPSLRAQYF	TGCGCCAGCAGCATGGATCCGAGTCTACGAGCGCAGTACTTC
TRBD2	TRBV10-3	NA	TRBJ2-1	CAISGTSGGAGAYNEQFF	TGTGCCATCAGTGGGACTAGCGGGGGGGCTGGCGCCTACAATGAGCAGTTCTTC
NA	TRBV7-2	NA	TRBJ1-5	CASSFKGDQPQHF	TGTGCCAGCAGCTTTAAGGGAGATCAGCCCCAGCATTTT
TRBD1	TRBV9	NA	TRBJ2-6	CASSKTGGGSGANVLTF	TGTGCCAGCAGCAAGACAGGGGGCGGGTCTGGGGCCAACGTCCTGACTTTC
NA	TRBV28	NA	TRBJ2-4	CASSGSGAWINIQYF	TGTGCCAGCAGTGGCTCAGGGGCGTGGATAAACATTCAGTACTTC
NA	TRBV7-8	NA	TRBJ2-5	CASSLAFEKAANQETQYF	TGTGCCAGCAGCTTAGCGTTCGAGAAAGCGGCGAACCAAGAGACCCAGTACTTC